The T cell receptor beta chain under discussion was sequenced for a study of radiotherapy plus CTLA-4 blockade in lung cancer (dated by TCRdb to the late 2010s). As for the study more broadly: Among enrolled patients, approximately 17% had an objective response and around 33% reached disease control. Study-wide findings and limitations: Early dynamic changes in blood T cell clones, together with increased serum interferon-beta after radiation, were reported as the strongest predictors of response. After treatment with radiotherapy and ipilimumab, TCR clones that originated in tumors expanded in peripheral blood.

Preparation of the library involved the immunoSEQ multiplex PCR assay. TCRdb took this table from immuneACCESS and kept in-frame rearrangements with V and J called. Such tables lack part of the clones; where checked against another copy, unresolved V genes explain under half of the gap, and the rest is unexplained. The sample contains approximately 39,000 clones, around 70% of them found a single time. Approximately 11% of the sample is held by the ten biggest clonotypes. Remarks on this clone: Its specific antigen is unknown. The record has no base qualities; no much larger clone is one base away.

The study tested focal radiation therapy combined with CTLA-4 blockade (ipilimumab) in patients with chemo-refractory metastatic non-small-cell lung cancer. The input for sequencing was peripheral blood, taken from a patient treated with radiotherapy plus ipilimumab. This sequence was found in a human donor with non-small cell lung cancer who had stable disease on radiotherapy plus ipilimumab.

The CDR3 region reads CASSLGTGLYGYTF. The nucleotides are TGTGCCAGCAGCTTAGGGACAGGTCTCTATGGCTACACCTTC. The V gene is TRBV7-8 and the J gene is TRBJ1-2; the central 7 bases match TRBD1. CDR1 is given as SGHVS and CDR2 as FQNEAQ, both from the germline V gene. The cysteine opens and the phenylalanine closes a CDR3 of 14 amino acids. This entry keeps only the CDR3 DNA: 42 bases, framed from base 1. The germline V end is reduced by 1 base and the J end by 4 bases; junction bases left unmatched: 3.